These T cell receptor beta chains were read from a single sample in a study of blood T cell repertoires in COVID-19. The assay was immunoSEQ multiplex PCR, and TCRdb's table has in-frame clones only and misses some. The repertoire includes 220,000 or so clones, less than 85% of them detected once, and 5.5% to 7% sits in the top ten. The sample was peripheral blood. Receptor source: a woman in her 70s with acute or convalescent COVID-19. The CDR3 runs from the conserved cysteine through the conserved F or W. Clone size is given for some rows only: seen once, a few or many times, or a class if the clone is expanded.

J gene	clone size	V gene	CDR3 protein
TRBJ2-7	NA	TRBV28	CASSFGGSPYEQYF
TRBJ1-2	few	TRBV3-1/TRBV3-2	CASSQKGLGYGYTF
TRBJ1-1	once	TRBV30	CAWIGGMNTEAFF
TRBJ2-5	NA	TRBV3-1/TRBV3-2	CASSQEVGLAEETQYF
TRBJ1-2	NA	TRBV18	CASSPPTGAEGYGYTF
TRBJ2-5	NA	TRBV4-2	CASSQGDSFQETQYF
TRBJ2-4	NA	TRBV18	CASSRDGQLLAKNIQYF
TRBJ1-5	NA	TRBV28	CASSPNRVGQPQHF
TRBJ2-5	NA	TRBV7-3	CASSSQGLDETQYF
TRBJ2-1	NA	TRBV6-5	CASTLSRAGNEQFF
TRBJ2-7	NA	TRBV11-2	CASSLPTPAGVQQYF
TRBJ2-1	NA	TRBV5-6	CASRQVKQPTYNEQFF
TRBJ1-6	few	TRBV4-1	CASSQEERTGYSPLHF
TRBJ2-5	NA	TRBV29-1	CSVEGTGFETQYF
TRBJ2-3	NA	TRBV24-1	CATSFSGDTQYF